These 30 T cell receptor beta chains were sequenced from one sample in a study of blood T cell repertoires in COVID-19 (dated by TCRdb to 2020 to 2022). Library generation was performed with the immunoSEQ multiplex PCR assay. The source is immuneACCESS, and TCRdb retained only in-frame sequences with V and J called. Part of the clones is not carried over; for the studies checked, unresolved V genes explain less than half of this, and the remainder is unexplained. A total of about 260,000 clones appear in this sample, nearly 90% of them only once. The top ten constitute 0.7% of the sample. The sample comprised peripheral blood. These receptors were collected from a human donor in a cohort sampled during active COVID-19.

This sequence joins TRBV6-5 and TRBJ1-2; tentative D call: TRBD1 (5 bases). Trimming pared 5 bases from V and 8 bases from J, leaving 18 bases between. Germline V lookup: CDR1 MNHEY, CDR2 SVGAGI. The CDR3 runs to 14 residues. In DNA, the CDR3 is TGTGCCAGCAGTCAATTTGGAGGGGCGCGAGGCTACACCTTC. Translating it yields CASSQFGGARGYTF.

The rearrangement joins TRBV13 to TRBJ1-2; 7 bases match TRBD1. The germline V gene has CDR1 PRHDT and CDR2 FYEKMQ (reference sequence). The CDR3 runs to 15 residues. J gave up 3 bases and V 2 bases, and 6 bases lay outside the gene matches. CDR3 amino acids: CASSLRGQEYYGYTF. In DNA, the CDR3 is TGTGCCAGCAGCTTAAGAGGACAGGAATACTATGGCTACACCTTC.

The CDR3 DNA follows: TGTGCCAGCAGCCCACTAGGACGAACTACGGAAGCTTTCTTT. Encoded protein: CASSPLGRTTEAFF. V is TRBV9 and J is TRBJ1-1; unclear D gene. V was trimmed by 4 bases and J by 8 bases, leaving 18 bases between them. The CDR3 is 14 amino acids. CDR1 is SGDLS and CDR2 is YYNGEE in the germline V gene. Looking up the rest from reference TRBV9 and TRBJ1-1 gives the full variable domain: DSGVTQTPKHLITATGQRVTLRCSPRSGDLSVYWYQQSLDQGLQFLIQYYNGEERAKGNILERFSAQQFPDLHSELNLSSLELGDSALYFCASSPLGRTTEAFFGQGTRLTVV.

V usage is TRBV4-3 and J usage is TRBJ1-3; D not resolved. Trimming left V 1 base short and J 4 bases short, with 8 bases between. CDR1 and CDR2 (germline): LGHNA, YSLEER. This CDR3 has 14 residues. The CDR3 reads CASSQGVRGNTIYF. Here the CDR3 DNA reads TGCGCCAGCAGCCAAGGGGTGAGGGGAAACACCATATATTTT.

The rearrangement uses TRBV10-3 and TRBJ1-2; 9 bases map to TRBD1. The germline V gene has CDR1 ENHRY and CDR2 SYGVKD. J lost 5 bases, V lost 3 bases, and 4 bases had no gene match. CDR3 length equals 14 residues. The CDR3 bases are TGTGCCATCAGTGACGAGACAGGGGGTTATGGCTACACCTTC. Translated, it gives CAISDETGGYGYTF.

J is TRBJ2-7 and V is TRBV4-3; 8 bases align to TRBD1. The germline gives CDR1 LGHNA, CDR2 YSLEER. Unmatched junction bases numbered 1, after V lost 0 bases and J lost 3 bases. The CDR3 length is 14 residues. The CDR3 protein is CASSQDGQGYEQYF. The CDR3 coding sequence is TGCGCCAGCAGCCAAGATGGACAGGGCTACGAGCAGTACTTC.

This rearrangement joins TRBV15 to TRBJ2-7, with TRBD2 as a possible D gene (6 bases). Germline-derived CDR1 and CDR2 are LNHNV and YYDKDF (reference sequence). The CDR3 sequence is 15 residues long. Trimming left V 1 base short and J 1 base short, with 11 bases between. The CDR3, as DNA: TGTGCCACCAGCAGAGGCGGAGGGGAATCCTACGAGCAGTACTTC. Translating it yields CATSRGGGESYEQYF.

Regarding this clone: At the DNA level, this CDR3 is encoded by other sequences in the same sample as well. The J gene is TRBJ1-1, the V gene TRBV27; a weak D match, TRBD1 (5 bases). The germline gives CDR1 MNHEY, CDR2 SMNVEV (reference sequence). The CDR3 runs 14 residues. Trimming cost V 2 bases and J 4 bases, with 11 bases left between them. DNA of the CDR3: TGTGCCAGCAGTTTAGGGCAGGGAGGCACTGAAGCTTTCTTT. Translating it yields CASSLGQGGTEAFF.

The chain combines TRBV19 with TRBJ2-6; 7 bases map to TRBD2. The CDR3 runs 15 residues. The germline CDR1 and CDR2 sequences are LNHDA and SQIVND (reference sequence). The V gene end was trimmed by 3 bases and the J gene end by 2 bases; junction bases not matched to a gene: 1. Here the CDR3 reads CASSMRGTGANVLTF. CDR3 DNA sequence: TGTGCCAGTAGTATGCGGGGGACTGGGGCCAACGTCCTGACTTTC.

The CDR3, as DNA: TGTGCCAGCACCCAGGGGGCTCGGCCGTACGAGCAGTACTTC. Its translation is CASTQGARPYEQYF. The rearrangement links TRBV5-6 to TRBJ2-7; TRBD1 matches at 8 bases. The CDR3 spans 14 residues. The trim removed 6 bases at V and 4 bases at J, leaving 9 bases unmatched. The germline V gene encodes CDR1 SGHDT and CDR2 YYEEEE.

The table lists this clone with a few counts. This chain connects TRBV2 to TRBJ2-7, with 10 bases identical to TRBD1. Germline V CDR1 and CDR2: SNHLY, FYNNEI. The junction had 6 bases not matched to a gene; V was cut back by 5 bases and J by 5 bases. This CDR3 has 14 amino acids. CDR3 DNA: TGTGCCAGCAGTTTAGACAGGGGGCGCGACGAGCAGTACTTC. Translating it yields CASSLDRGRDEQYF.

The chain links TRBV24-1 to TRBJ2-7; D remains ambiguous. With 5 bases removed from V and 6 bases from J, the gap between germline ends came to 10 bases. This CDR3 comprises 12 residues. Germline CDR1 KGHDR, CDR2 SFDVKD. The CDR3 bases are TGTGCCACCAGTGTTTCCCCGGGCGAGCAGTACTTC. This sequence encodes CATSVSPGEQYF.

The chain carries TRBV14 and TRBJ1-3; D is unresolved. The CDR3 has 14 amino acids. CDR1 and CDR2 from the germline V gene are SGHDN and FVKESK. V dropped 6 bases and J dropped 0 bases, with 9 bases sitting between them. In DNA, the CDR3 is TGTGCCAGCAGTATAACCTACTCTGGAAACACCATATATTTT. Translating it yields CASSITYSGNTIYF.

The genes are TRBV27 and TRBJ1-1; D call uncertain. Per the germline V gene, CDR1 is MNHEY and CDR2 is SMNVEV (reference sequence). This CDR3 has 14 residues. V shed 5 bases and J shed 3 bases, with 13 bases lying between them. The CDR3 loop reads CASSPMSGDTEAFF. The CDR3 nucleotides read TGTGCCAGCAGTCCCATGAGCGGTGACACTGAAGCTTTCTTT.

The rearrangement joins TRBV7-5 to TRBJ1-4; the table's D call, TRBD1, has no DNA check behind it. TRBV7-5 is reported as a pseudogene. This CDR3 spans 16 amino acids. The CDR3 is CARSLRLAGRREKLFF. CDR3 nucleotide sequence: TGTGCCAGAAGCTTAAGGTTGGCAGGTCGTAGGGAAAAACTGTTTTTT.

The rearrangement joins TRBV5-6 to TRBJ1-1, with D perhaps matching TRBD1 (5 bases). With 1 base removed from V and 9 bases from J, the gap between germline ends came to 13 bases. Germline V CDR1 and CDR2: SGHDT, YYEEEE. The length of the CDR3 is 13 residues. The CDR3 coding sequence is TGTGCCAGCAGCTTGCGGGGGTCGGTGCAAGCTTTCTTT. Translation: CASSLRGSVQAFF.

This clone has only one observation. The chain carries TRBV24-1 and TRBJ2-7, with TRBD2 matching over 11 bases. CDR1 is KGHDR and CDR2 is SFDVKD in the germline V gene. CDR3 length: 16 amino acids. Trimming took 3 bases from V and 6 from J; bases not matched to a gene: 9. The CDR3 protein is CATSDQSTSGSSEQYF. The DNA of the CDR3 is TGTGCCACCAGTGATCAATCAACTAGCGGGAGTAGCGAGCAGTACTTC.

This chain uses TRBV28 with TRBJ2-7, with D unclear. The germline V gene has CDR1 MDHEN and CDR2 SYDVKM. The CDR3 has 14 amino acids. The V end lost 2 bases, the J end lost 1 base, and 9 bases lay between the germline ends. The CDR3 DNA sequence: TGTGCCAGCAGTTTACCCGGTTTGTCCTACGAGCAGTACTTC. Protein product: CASSLPGLSYEQYF.

V gene TRBV4-2 combines with J gene TRBJ2-5; 9 bases map to TRBD2. V shed 0 bases and J 3 bases; nucleotides not matched to a gene: 11. Germline V CDR1 and CDR2: LGHNA, YNFKEQ. This CDR3 is built from 18 residues. CDR3 in DNA: TGTGCCAGCAGCCAAGACCCGACTAGCGGCAGACTAAAAGAGACCCAGTACTTC. It is translated as CASSQDPTSGRLKETQYF.

This chain connects TRBV6-6 to TRBJ2-1, with 8 bases fitting TRBD2. CDR1 is MNHNY and CDR2 is SVGAGI in the germline V gene (reference sequence). The junction had 4 bases not matched to a gene; V was cut back by 2 bases and J by 4 bases. This CDR3 contains 15 residues. The CDR3 protein is CASSYMPSGYNEQFF. In DNA, the CDR3 is TGTGCCAGCAGTTACATGCCTAGCGGGTACAATGAGCAGTTCTTC.

This chain joins TRBV18 and TRBJ1-3, with D hard to call. Germline V gene sequence: CDR1 KGHSH, CDR2 LQKENI. The CDR3 totals 18 residues. The V end was cut by 1 base, the J end by 0 bases, with 16 bases between. The CDR3 coding sequence is TGTGCCAGCTCACCACGTCTCTCGACAACCGCCTCTGGAAACACCATATATTTT. Amino acids: CASSPRLSTTASGNTIYF.

V usage is TRBV30 and J usage is TRBJ2-7; D possibly corresponds to TRBD2 (7 bases). The CDR3 has 13 amino acids. The germline V gene encodes CDR1 GTSNPN and CDR2 SVGIG (reference sequence). With 5 bases removed from V and 1 base from J, the gap between germline ends came to 12 bases. CDR3 amino acids: CAWGRGGSYEQYF. The DNA for the CDR3 is TGTGCCTGGGGGAGGGGGGGTTCCTACGAGCAGTACTTC.

The V and J genes are TRBV28 and TRBJ2-7; weak D call: TRBD1 (6 bases). V was trimmed by 6 bases and J by 1 base, leaving 16 bases between them. The CDR3 is 15 amino acids. Germline CDR1 and CDR2: MDHEN and SYDVKM. CDR3 amino acids: CASRMYSGTSYEQYF. The CDR3 nucleotides are TGTGCCAGCAGGATGTATTCCGGGACATCCTACGAGCAGTACTTC.

This chain uses TRBV27 with TRBJ1-2, with TRBD1 matching over 11 bases. The CDR3 sequence is 17 residues long. Germline CDR1 and CDR2: MNHEY and SMNVEV (reference sequence). Unmatched junction bases numbered 15, after V lost 4 bases and J lost 8 bases. This chain's CDR3 is CASSSHLDRGRGQGYTF. The CDR3 DNA is TGTGCCAGCAGTTCCCACCTGGACAGGGGGCGGGGTCAAGGCTACACCTTC.

The gene calls are TRBV18 and TRBJ1-2, with TRBD1 matching 8 bases. There are 14 residues in the CDR3. CDR1 KGHSH and CDR2 LQKENI come from the germline V gene. J gave up 8 bases and V 5 bases, and 10 bases lay outside the gene matches. The CDR3 is CASSSRDRLSGYTF. The CDR3 DNA follows: TGTGCCAGCTCATCTCGGGACAGGTTGTCCGGCTACACCTTC.

This sequence joins TRBV5-4 and TRBJ2-7, with TRBD1 as a possible D gene (6 bases). Germline values: CDR1 SGHNT, CDR2 YYREEE (reference sequence). The V end was cut by 0 bases, the J end by 4 bases, with 8 bases between. This CDR3 contains 13 residues. The CDR3 here is CASSLDRDYEQYF. CDR3 DNA sequence: TGTGCCAGCAGCTTGGACAGGGATTACGAGCAGTACTTC.

J is TRBJ2-7 and V is TRBV25-1; 7 positions match TRBD2. Germline V lookup: CDR1 MGHDK, CDR2 SYGVNS. The CDR3 has 12 residues. J gave up 7 bases and V 6 bases, and 6 bases lay outside the gene matches. CDR3 loop: CASRMGGKEQYF. DNA for the CDR3: TGTGCCAGCAGGATGGGAGGGAAAGAGCAGTACTTC.

The chain is built from TRBV6-2 or TRBV6-3 and TRBJ1-2; weak D call: TRBD1 (6 bases). The CDR3 spans 13 residues. V shed 6 bases and J shed 4 bases, with 12 bases lying between them. Germline V gene sequence: CDR1 MNHEY, CDR2 SVGEGT. In nucleotides, the CDR3 is TGTGCCAGCAGCCTGGACAGCGTCTATGGCTACACCTTC. As protein: CASSLDSVYGYTF.

The chain combines TRBV11-2 with TRBJ2-7, with a tentative D call TRBD1 (5 bases). Germline V gives CDR1 SGHAT, CDR2 FQNNGV. The CDR3 has 14 residues. The ends were cut back, 4 bases at V and 0 bases at J, with 10 bases in the middle. CDR3 residues: CASSSDRDSYEQYF. CDR3 coding DNA: TGTGCCAGCAGCTCTGACAGAGACTCCTACGAGCAGTACTTC.

The chain carries TRBV19 and TRBJ1-5; tentatively, D is TRBD1 (6 bases). V was clipped by 5 bases and J by 5 bases, with 19 bases between them. Germline CDR1 is LNHDA and CDR2 is SQIVND (reference sequence). The length of the CDR3 is 16 residues. As DNA, the CDR3 is TGTGCCAGTAGTTCCTACCCTCGGACAGATTATCAGCCCCAGCATTTT. Translation gives CASSSYPRTDYQPQHF.